The present T cell receptor (beta chain) was sequenced within a study of blood T cell repertoires in COVID-19. Assay: immunoSEQ multiplex PCR; the TCRdb copy retains only in-frame clones and omits some. Of 250,000 to 350,000 clones listed, 70% to 90% are singletons. The CDR3 covers 13 residues. CDR1 is SNHLY, CDR2 FYNNEI, per germline. V was pared by 7 bases and J by 3 bases, with 13 bases between. The TCR was taken from a woman between 50 and 59 years old with active or convalescent COVID-19. The chain is built from TRBV2 and TRBJ2-7; a possible D gene is TRBD2 (5 bases). Sequenced sample: peripheral blood. CDR3 sequence (DNA): TGTGCCAGCATTAGGCCCGGGGACTACGAGCAGTACTTC. Protein sequence: CASIRPGDYEQYF. Full variable domain (remainder filled in from reference TRBV2 and TRBJ2-7): EPEVTQTPSHQVTQMGQEVILRCVPISNHLYFYWYRQILGQKVEFLVSFYNNEISEKSEIFDDQFSVERPDGSNFTLKIRSTKLEDSAMYFCASIRPGDYEQYFGPGTRLTVT.